The 18 T cell receptor beta chains below all came from one sample that was sequenced in a study of blood T cell repertoires in COVID-19. Assay used: immunoSEQ multiplex PCR; TCRdb lists only in-frame clones, some missing. The repertoire holds some 240,000 clones, with roughly 80% as singletons. The sequenced sample consisted of peripheral blood. The receptor set was obtained from a woman at least 80 years old with acute or convalescent COVID-19.

J is TRBJ1-4 and V is TRBV5-1; TRBD1 agrees at 9 bases. The CDR3 is made up of 15 amino acids. V shed 4 bases and J 3 bases; nucleotides not matched to a gene: 4. Germline CDR1 reads SGHRS; CDR2 reads YFSETQ. The CDR3 region is CASSRGDRANEKLFF. As DNA, the CDR3 is TGCGCCAGCAGCAGGGGGGACAGGGCTAATGAAAAACTGTTTTTT.

The chain is built from TRBV5-6 and TRBJ1-6; 8 nucleotides match TRBD1. CDR1 is SGHDT, CDR2 YYEEEE, per germline. The CDR3 extends over 14 amino acids. The ends lost 4 bases at V and 7 bases at J; junction bases unmatched: 4. The CDR3 bases are TGTGCCAGCAGCCCGGACAGGGTAAATTCACCCCTCCACTTT. It yields the protein CASSPDRVNSPLHF.

Concerning this clone: Other DNA sequences in the sample encode the same CDR3. The rearrangement uses TRBV10-3 and TRBJ1-1; the D gene is possibly TRBD1 (6 bases). CDR1 is ENHRY and CDR2 is SYGVKD in the germline V gene. The CDR3 is 15 amino acids. Trimming took off 10 bases at V and 2 bases at J, with 20 bases between the two ends. The CDR3 sequence: CATRYRGAVNTEAFF. CDR3 sequence (DNA): TGTGCCACCAGGTACCGGGGGGCGGTTAACACTGAAGCTTTCTTT.

In this sample, this clone turned up a few times. The chain links TRBV5-4 to TRBJ2-7, with 10 bases aligning to TRBD1. Per germline, CDR1 SGHNT and CDR2 YYREEE (reference sequence). CDR3 size: 15 residues. After removal of 4 bases from V and 2 bases from J, the junction contained 6 bases not matched to a gene. The DNA for the CDR3 is TGTGCCAGCAGCCGTAAGACAGGGGGCGCCTACGAGCAGTACTTC. This sequence encodes CASSRKTGGAYEQYF.

This clone was counted between two and nine times. The V gene is TRBV15, the J gene TRBJ1-2; D may be TRBD1 (5 bases). V was cut by 6 bases and J by 2 bases, with 16 bases left in between. Per germline, CDR1 LNHNV and CDR2 YYDKDF (reference sequence). The CDR3 length is 15 residues. The CDR3, as DNA: TGTGCCACCAGTATTATTGACAGTCCAAACTATGGCTACACCTTC. This codes for CATSIIDSPNYGYTF.

The V and J genes are TRBV11-2 and TRBJ1-4, with D hard to call. The CDR3 length is 16 residues. Trimming removed 5 bases at V and 5 bases at J, with 18 bases between. Germline V lookup: CDR1 SGHAT, CDR2 FQNNGV. CDR3 coding DNA: TGTGCCAGCAGCCCCGGAATTCGGAGAAGGAATGAAAAACTGTTTTTT. Amino acids: CASSPGIRRRNEKLFF.

The chain has TRBV19 and TRBJ1-3; D is undetermined. The CDR3 runs 15 residues. The germline V gene has CDR1 LNHDA and CDR2 SQIVND (reference sequence). V gave up 5 bases and J gave up 0 bases, with 11 bases separating them. CDR3 loop: CASSFTVSSGNTIYF. The CDR3, as DNA: TGTGCCAGTAGTTTTACGGTTAGCTCTGGAAACACCATATATTTT.

Regarding this clone: Other nucleotide sequences from this sample produce the same CDR3. The chain couples TRBV9 to TRBJ1-5; possible D gene TRBD1, 5 bases. V was trimmed by 0 bases and J by 6 bases, leaving 7 bases between them. The length of the CDR3 is 13 residues. Germline CDR1 is SGDLS and CDR2 is YYNGEE. CDR3 nucleotide sequence: TGTGCCAGCAGCGTAGGGCAGGGTCAGCCCCAGCATTTT. Amino acids: CASSVGQGQPQHF.

The V and J genes are TRBV9 and TRBJ1-3; weak D call: TRBD1 (5 bases). Trimming shortened V by 3 bases and J by 0 bases, and 7 bases separated the two germline ends. Germline-derived CDR1 and CDR2 are SGDLS and YYNGEE. The CDR3 extends over 14 amino acids. This CDR3 reads CASSADSSGNTIYF. CDR3 bases: TGTGCCAGCAGCGCAGACAGCTCTGGAAACACCATATATTTT.

The V call is TRBV2, the J call TRBJ1-5, with no clear D. Germline V gene sequence: CDR1 SNHLY, CDR2 FYNNEI. The CDR3 runs to 14 residues. With 0 bases removed from V and 5 bases from J, the gap between germline ends came to 8 bases. The CDR3 sequence: CASSEARQYQPQHF. Here the CDR3 DNA reads TGTGCCAGCAGTGAAGCGCGGCAGTATCAGCCCCAGCATTTT.

This clone was observed a single time. The rearrangement joins TRBV15 to TRBJ1-2; D remains unclear. V shed 4 bases and J shed 0 bases, with 9 bases lying between them. Looked up from germline, CDR1 is LNHNV and CDR2 is YYDKDF (reference sequence). This CDR3 has 14 amino acids. The CDR3 DNA reads as TGTGCCACCAGCACCGGGGTAGCTAACTATGGCTACACCTTC. It specifies CATSTGVANYGYTF.

V usage is TRBV30 and J usage is TRBJ1-5; TRBD1 aligns across 7 bases. The ends lost 0 bases at V and 6 bases at J; junction bases unmatched: 2. The length of the CDR3 is 13 residues. CDR1 and CDR2 from the germline V gene are GTSNPN and SVGIG (reference sequence). Here the CDR3 DNA reads TGTGCCTGGAGTGTACCAGGGGGTCAGCCCCAGCATTTT. It is translated as CAWSVPGGQPQHF.

The V call is TRBV21-1, the J call TRBJ2-7; TRBD2, as called in the table, went unchecked against the DNA. TRBV21-1 is a pseudogene. The CDR3 is 17 amino acids. In nucleotides, the CDR3 is TGTGCCAGCAGCAAGACGCGGGCGGGGGGGAGCTCCTACGAGCAGTACTTC. Its protein is CASSKTRAGGSSYEQYF.

The rearrangement uses TRBV5-1 and TRBJ2-3; TRBD2 agrees at 9 bases. Germline V gene data show CDR1 as SGHRS and CDR2 as YFSETQ. The trim removed 4 bases at V and 6 bases at J, leaving 12 bases unmatched. This CDR3 is 16 amino acids long. CDR3 amino acids: CASSLDPQRGADTQYF. CDR3 bases: TGCGCCAGCAGCCTGGACCCCCAGCGGGGGGCCGATACGCAGTATTTT.

On this clone: Other nucleotide sequences in the sample specify the same CDR3. This rearrangement joins TRBV6-6 to TRBJ1-5, with 10 bases that match TRBD1. CDR1 and CDR2 (germline): MNHNY, SVGAGI (reference sequence). The CDR3 consists of 14 residues. After removal of 3 bases from V and 7 bases from J, the junction contained 3 bases not matched to a gene. The CDR3 nucleotides read TGTGCCAGCAGTTATGGACAGGGGGGCCAGCCCCAGCATTTT. Translation gives CASSYGQGGQPQHF.

The rearrangement links TRBV7-2 to TRBJ1-6; TRBD1 aligns across 9 bases. The CDR3 has 16 amino acids. V was clipped by 5 bases and J by 9 bases; unmatched bases: 11. Germline lookup yields CDR1 SGHTA and CDR2 FQGNSA. The CDR3 region has the DNA TGTGCCAGCAGCAGTACAGGGGGCGCCGGGCGTTCACCCCTCCACTTT. Residues: CASSSTGGAGRSPLHF. Together with reference TRBV7-2 and TRBJ1-6, the CDR3 gives the full variable domain: GAGVSQSPSNKVTEKGKDVELRCDPISGHTALYWYRQSLGQGLEFLIYFQGNSAPDKSGLPSDRFSAERTGGSVSTLTIQRTQQEDSAVYLCASSSTGGAGRSPLHFGNGTRLTVT.

The rearrangement uses TRBV3-1 (or the pseudogene TRBV3-2) and TRBJ1-2; the match to TRBD1 covers 10 bases. This CDR3 has 14 amino acids. Germline CDR1 LGHDT, CDR2 YNNKEL (reference sequence). V was clipped by 4 bases and J by 6 bases; unmatched bases: 5. CDR3 sequence (DNA): TGTGCCAGCAGCCCAACGGGACAGGGGAATGGCTACACCTTC. Translation gives CASSPTGQGNGYTF.

This clone has only one observation. This chain uses TRBV2 with TRBJ2-5; TRBD1 matches 9 bases. In germline, CDR1 is SNHLY, CDR2 FYNNEI. This CDR3 comprises 14 residues. Unmatched junction bases numbered 6, after V lost 6 bases and J lost 4 bases. This chain's CDR3 is CASRHRGQGETQYF. DNA for the CDR3: TGTGCCAGCAGGCACAGGGGGCAGGGAGAGACCCAGTACTTC.